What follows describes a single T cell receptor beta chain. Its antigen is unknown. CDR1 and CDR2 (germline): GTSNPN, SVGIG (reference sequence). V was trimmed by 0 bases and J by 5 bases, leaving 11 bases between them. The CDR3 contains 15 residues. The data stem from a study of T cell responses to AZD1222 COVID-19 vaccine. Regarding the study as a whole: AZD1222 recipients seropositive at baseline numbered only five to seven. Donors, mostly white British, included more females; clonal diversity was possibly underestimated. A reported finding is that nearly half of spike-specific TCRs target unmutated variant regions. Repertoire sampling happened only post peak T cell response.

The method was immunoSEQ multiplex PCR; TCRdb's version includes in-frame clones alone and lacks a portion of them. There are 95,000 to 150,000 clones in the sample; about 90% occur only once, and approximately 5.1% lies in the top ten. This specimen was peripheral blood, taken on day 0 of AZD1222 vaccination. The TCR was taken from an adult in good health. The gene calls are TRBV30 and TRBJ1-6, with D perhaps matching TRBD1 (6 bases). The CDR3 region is CAWSVGQGHNSPLHF. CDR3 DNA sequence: TGTGCCTGGAGTGTTGGGCAGGGGCATAATTCACCCCTCCACTTT.